This T cell receptor (beta chain) was documented in a study of blood T cell repertoires in COVID-19. Overall study context: T cells, B-cell-depleted T cells, or PBMCs supplied cDNA or gDNA.

Original data processing: Scientists estimated how many nucleated cells there were by amplifying reference gene primers. Produced via immunoSEQ multiplex PCR; TCRdb's table is partial and in-frame only. That table supplies the V and J calls and clone size; D and trimming were determined from the DNA. The sample yields fewer than 200,000 clones, roughly 82% seen once. From germline, CDR1 is MNHEY and CDR2 SMNVEV (reference sequence). V lost 2 bases to trimming and J lost 0 bases; unmatched junction nucleotides: 2. This CDR3 spans 15 amino acids. This sequence was found in a woman aged 70 to 79 with acute or convalescent COVID-19. The J gene is TRBJ2-7, the V gene TRBV27, with 9 bases fitting TRBD1. The sample taken for sequencing was peripheral blood. The CDR3 here is CASSLTGQGSYEQYF. The CDR3 DNA sequence: TGTGCCAGCAGTTTAACGGGACAGGGCTCCTACGAGCAGTACTTC.